This TCR beta chain was profiled in a study of OX40 agonist ivuxolimab in advanced cancers. Trimming took 4 bases from V and 6 from J, leaving 24 bases between them. The CDR3 is 16 amino acids. Germline assignment: CDR1 SQVTM and CDR2 ANQGSEA. Profiling relied on immunoSEQ multiplex PCR, and the TCRdb table lists in-frame clones only, not all of them. The table records tens of thousands of clones, about 86% of them present only once. The starting material was CD4+ or CD8+ T cells sorted from blood, obtained in a trial of the OX40 agonist ivuxolimab. The chain recombines TRBV29-1 with TRBJ1-1; D is possibly TRBD1 (6 bases). The source is an adult with an advanced solid tumor such as melanoma, head and neck, liver or kidney cancer. The CDR3 nucleotides read TGCAGCGTTGGAGGCCAAGGGGGGGGCGCGGGCGCTGAAGCTTTCTTT. It is translated as CSVGGQGGGAGAEAFF.